The TCR beta chain described here comes from a study of blood T cells in healthy people across ages. Alongside a J-beta primer mix, a sample-barcoded 5' primer served in a second PCR lasting about 7 to 11 cycles. In TCRdb, the 5' RACE reads were re-called with MiXCR into one record per CDR3 protein. The table lists around 1.5 million distinct CDR3 sequences, 59% of them singletons, with 6.7% in the top ten. This clonotype was detected only once. The junction does not match germline at one end; this may be a read error. The germline gives CDR1 SEHNR, CDR2 FQNEAQ (reference sequence). The CDR3 length is 13 residues.

The clonotype comes from a man aged 18 to 30 in good health. Sequences were obtained from blood. The chain recombines TRBV7-9 with TRBJ1-2, with 7 bases identical to TRBD1. Written as DNA, the CDR3 is TGTGCCGGCAGCTCTGGACAGGCCTCTGGTTACACCTTC. It codes for CAGSSGQASGYTF.